This is a list of T cell receptor beta chains from one sample in a study of T cells in Graves' hyperthyroidism and ophthalmopathy. Each CDR3 protein gets one entry after TCRdb re-called the multiplex PCR reads with MiXCR. The table shows 600,000 to 700,000 distinct CDR3 sequences, with about 14% occurring only once. The specimen was blood. These receptors were collected from a woman aged 40 to 55 with Graves' ophthalmopathy. Each CDR3 is given with its conserved first and last residue. D genes are given only for firm matches. Some rows mark clone size as missing; the rest say once, few, many or name a class of expanded clone.

CDR3 DNA	CDR3 protein	clone size	J gene	CDR3 length	V gene	D gene
TGTGCCAGCAGTGAAGCTCAGGACAGGGACCTCTATGGCTACACCTTC	CASSEAQDRDLYGYTF	NA	TRBJ1-2	16	TRBV6-1	TRBD1
TGTGCCAGTAGTATAGGGCCCGGGTTGAACACTGAAGCTTTCTTT	CASSIGPGLNTEAFF	many	TRBJ1-1	15	TRBV19	NA
TGTGCCAGCAGCTTATCACGGGACAGGGGCACTGAAGCTTTCTTT	CASSLSRDRGTEAFF	many	TRBJ1-1	15	TRBV11-2	TRBD1
TGTGCCAGCAGTTTATCTGAAATTAGGGGGAGGGCTTTCTTT	CASSLSEIRGRAFF	NA	TRBJ1-1	14	TRBV12-3/TRBV12-4	NA
TGTGCCAGCAGTTTTGATTCGTCAGGGACGTCCTACGAGCAGTACTTC	CASSFDSSGTSYEQYF	many	TRBJ2-7	16	TRBV28	NA
TGTGCCAGCAGGAACAGGATCTCTGGAAACACCATATATTTT	CASRNRISGNTIYF	NA	TRBJ1-3	14	TRBV6-1	NA
TGCAGTGCTACGTCATCACAGGCGGCCGGGGGAGCTTTCTTT	CSATSSQAAGGAFF	many	TRBJ1-1	14	TRBV20-1	NA
TGCAGCGTTGTGGGCGGGAGGGATGCCGGGGAGCTGTTTTTT	CSVVGGRDAGELFF	many	TRBJ2-2	14	TRBV29-1	TRBD2
TGTGCCAGCAGCCCTAGTTGGGGGAGGCAGCCCCAGCATTTT	CASSPSWGRQPQHF	few	TRBJ1-5	14	TRBV3-1	NA
TGTGCCAGCAGTCTAGCGGGAGGGGTCCCAACCGGGGAGCTGTTTTTT	CASSLAGGVPTGELFF	many	TRBJ2-2	16	TRBV6-1	TRBD2
TGCAGTGCTAGGGAGGGAGGGGAACCCATTCAGTACTTC	CSAREGGEPIQYF	many	TRBJ2-4	13	TRBV20-1	TRBD2
TGTGCCTGGGGACTCGACAGTTATAGCAATCAGCCCCAGCATTTT	CAWGLDSYSNQPQHF	few	TRBJ1-5	15	TRBV30	NA
TGTGCCAGCAGTTTAGCGCTGGGCGGGAGGGCCGGTTACGAGCAGTACTTC	CASSLALGGRAGYEQYF	NA	TRBJ2-7	17	TRBV12-3/TRBV12-4	TRBD2
TGTGCCAGTAAAAGGGGGTTCTATCAGCCCCAGCATTTT	CASKRGFYQPQHF	many	TRBJ1-5	13	TRBV19	NA